The 5 T cell receptor beta chains listed next were all sequenced from one sample in a study of blood T cell repertoires in COVID-19. Method: immunoSEQ multiplex PCR; TCRdb's copy keeps in-frame clones and lacks some. The repertoire holds 150,000 or so clones, with 75% to 90% as singletons. The sequenced sample was peripheral blood. The receptors were gathered from a man aged 55 to 69 with active or convalescent COVID-19.

The genes are TRBV4-1 and TRBJ2-7, with D perhaps matching TRBD2 (6 bases). The V gene's germline CDR1 is MGHRA and CDR2 YSYEKL. CDR3 length equals 13 residues. Trimming left V 1 base short and J 7 bases short, with 11 bases between. The DNA for the CDR3 is TGCGCCAGCAGCCAAGCTTTGCGGGGTGAGCAGTACTTC. Its protein is CASSQALRGEQYF.

This clone was picked up a small number of times. The V and J genes are TRBV27 and TRBJ2-2; 7 bases align to TRBD2. CDR3 length equals 15 residues. CDR1 is MNHEY, CDR2 SMNVEV, per germline (reference sequence). V lost 1 base and J lost 4; bases outside the gene matches: 3. The CDR3 sequence is CASSLFAGVTGELFF. The CDR3 DNA follows: TGTGCCAGCAGTTTATTTGCGGGAGTCACCGGGGAGCTGTTTTTT.

V is TRBV5-1 and J is TRBJ1-1; TRBD1 matches 9 bases. J gave up 4 bases and V 4 bases, and 11 bases lay outside the gene matches. Per germline, CDR1 SGHRS and CDR2 YFSETQ. The CDR3 length is 16 residues. The CDR3 is CASSLDLGQGRTEAFF. In DNA form, the CDR3 reads TGCGCCAGCAGCCTCGACCTAGGACAGGGGCGCACTGAAGCTTTCTTT. Full variable domain (rest looked up from reference TRBV5-1 and TRBJ1-1): KAGVTQTPRYLIKTRGQQVTLSCSPISGHRSVSWYQQTPGQGLQFLFEYFSETQRNKGNFPGRFSGRQFSNSRSEMNVSTLELGDSALYLCASSLDLGQGRTEAFFGQGTRLTVV.

V gene TRBV6-5 combines with J gene TRBJ1-1; D may be TRBD1 (5 bases). This CDR3 has 14 residues. CDR1 is MNHEY, CDR2 SVGAGI, per germline. The V end was cut by 6 bases, the J end by 5 bases, with 16 bases between. This CDR3 reads CASRTQRQTTEAFF. The CDR3 nucleotides read TGTGCCAGCAGGACGCAGAGACAGACGACTGAAGCTTTCTTT.

The genes are TRBV5-1 and TRBJ2-7; 8 bases fit TRBD1. Germline values: CDR1 SGHRS, CDR2 YFSETQ. This CDR3 is 15 amino acids long. J lost 2 bases, V lost 1 base, and 5 bases had no gene match. The CDR3 reads CASSLNAGGPYEQYF. The CDR3 region has the DNA TGCGCCAGCAGCTTGAATGCAGGGGGCCCCTACGAGCAGTACTTC.